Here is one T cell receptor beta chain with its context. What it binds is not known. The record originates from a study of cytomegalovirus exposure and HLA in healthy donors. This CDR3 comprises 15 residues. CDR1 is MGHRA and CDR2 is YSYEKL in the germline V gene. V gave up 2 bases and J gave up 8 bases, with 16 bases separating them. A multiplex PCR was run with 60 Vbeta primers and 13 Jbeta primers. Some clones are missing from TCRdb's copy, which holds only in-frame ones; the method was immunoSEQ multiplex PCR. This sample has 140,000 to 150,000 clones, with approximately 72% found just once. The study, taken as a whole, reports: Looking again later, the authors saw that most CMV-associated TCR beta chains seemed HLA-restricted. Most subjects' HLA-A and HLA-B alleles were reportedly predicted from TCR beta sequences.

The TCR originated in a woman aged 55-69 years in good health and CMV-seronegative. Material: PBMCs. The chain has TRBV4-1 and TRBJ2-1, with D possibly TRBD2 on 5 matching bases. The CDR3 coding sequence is TGCGCCAGCAGCCAAAGGAGGTTGGGTAGTGATGAGCAGTTCTTC. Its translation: CASSQRRLGSDEQFF.